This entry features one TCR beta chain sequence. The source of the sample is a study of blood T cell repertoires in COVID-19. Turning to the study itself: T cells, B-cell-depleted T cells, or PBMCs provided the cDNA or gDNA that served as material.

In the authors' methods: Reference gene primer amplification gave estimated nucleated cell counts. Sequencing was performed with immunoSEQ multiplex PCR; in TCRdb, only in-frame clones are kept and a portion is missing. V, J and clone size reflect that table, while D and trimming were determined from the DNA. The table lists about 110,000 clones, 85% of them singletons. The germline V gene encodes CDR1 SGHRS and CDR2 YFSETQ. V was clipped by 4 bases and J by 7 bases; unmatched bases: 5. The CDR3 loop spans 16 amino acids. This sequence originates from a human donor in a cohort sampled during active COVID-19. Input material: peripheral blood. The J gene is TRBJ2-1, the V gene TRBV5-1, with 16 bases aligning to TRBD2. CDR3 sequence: CASSPGLAGGQNEQFF. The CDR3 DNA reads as TGCGCCAGCAGCCCGGGACTAGCGGGGGGGCAGAATGAGCAGTTCTTC.